Detailed here is one T cell receptor (beta chain). What it binds is not known. TCRdb re-derived calls from the reads in MiXCR, one entry per CDR3 protein. The table records 150,000 to 200,000 distinct CDR3 sequences, roughly 21% of them present only once. The sample originates from a study of T cell repertoires in cytomegalovirus infection. Overall study context: Recently identified HLA-C-restricted CMV epitopes were among the peptides used. Matching HLA type and CMV infection were both indicated by public TCR beta signatures.

Germline lookup yields CDR1 MNHNY and CDR2 SVGAGI (reference sequence). There are 13 residues in the CDR3. Trimming left V 2 bases short and J 2 bases short, with 6 bases between. This sequence originates from a human donor in good health (CMV status not recorded). Some clones in this sample may be carry-over from other donors' samples. The chain links TRBV6-6 to TRBJ1-2; perhaps TRBD1 as D (5 bases). The source material was CD8+ T cells from cultured PBMCs, sampled from culture after CMV antigen stimulation. The CDR3 coding sequence is TGTGCCAGCAGTTACGGGGGGAACTATGGCTACACCTTC. This codes for CASSYGGNYGYTF.